These T cell receptor beta chains were read from a single sample in a study of T cell responses to AZD1222 COVID-19 vaccine. Clones were read by immunoSEQ multiplex PCR, and TCRdb kept only the in-frame ones, dropping some. Found here are 140,000 to 150,000 clones, 70% to 90% of them singletons; the top ten hold about 8%. This sample comprised peripheral blood, obtained on day 0 of AZD1222 vaccination. The receptors come from an adult in good health. Both conserved end residues are trimmed from each CDR3. The order of the fields is V gene, CDR3 protein.

v_gene: TRBV14; CDR3aa: ASRGDNSPLH
v_gene: TRBV9; CDR3aa: ASSNGQNSGNTIY
v_gene: TRBV11-2; CDR3aa: ASSYRSGSEDEQF
v_gene: TRBV27; CDR3aa: ASSPLWRAGGKFANTGELF
v_gene: TRBV14; CDR3aa: ASSQQLAGAQETQY
v_gene: TRBV2; CDR3aa: ASSYQTGEQY
v_gene: TRBV19; CDR3aa: ASSIYGTDTQY
v_gene: TRBV28; CDR3aa: ASSLGLRNGNTIY
v_gene: TRBV11-3; CDR3aa: ASSPRLAGAYNEQF
v_gene: TRBV7-9; CDR3aa: ASTGGRETQY
v_gene: TRBV5-1; CDR3aa: ASSLETGNHGYT
v_gene: TRBV6-6; CDR3aa: ASSYGRVNGNTIY
v_gene: TRBV5-1; CDR3aa: ASSLTGQGANEKLF
v_gene: TRBV11-3; CDR3aa: ASRHTATGELF
v_gene: TRBV5-6; CDR3aa: ASSYPREADSPLH
v_gene: TRBV27; CDR3aa: ASSLLPSGSGTTYNEQF
v_gene: TRBV5-4; CDR3aa: ASSQDRARGYT
v_gene: TRBV27; CDR3aa: ASSLYFLPGGLLGGRNEKLF
v_gene: TRBV21-1; CDR3aa: ASSLLAFQETQY
v_gene: TRBV5-1; CDR3aa: ASGRQGGNTEAF
v_gene: TRBV5-6; CDR3aa: ASSLPNLGTQY
v_gene: TRBV28; CDR3aa: ASSTMWSSWNTEAF
v_gene: TRBV28; CDR3aa: ASSLDRGKYEAF
v_gene: TRBV30; CDR3aa: AWSARWAGGTGELF
v_gene: TRBV3-1/TRBV3-2; CDR3aa: ASRQDYGYT
v_gene: TRBV4-2; CDR3aa: ASSREGGTTGNTIY
v_gene: TRBV9; CDR3aa: ASSVAGSGQETQY
v_gene: TRBV14; CDR3aa: ASSQRPGQGSDTQY
v_gene: TRBV7-9; CDR3aa: ASSFSSNEQF
v_gene: TRBV6-6; CDR3aa: ASSLTGAGELF
v_gene: TRBV30; CDR3aa: AWSVWGQGNTEAF
v_gene: TRBV10-3; CDR3aa: AISESRRINEKLF
v_gene: TRBV23-1; CDR3aa: ASSQSSSRGTQGVREQY
v_gene: TRBV27; CDR3aa: ASSTPIRPGSGANVLT
v_gene: TRBV27; CDR3aa: ASSLGENSPLH
v_gene: TRBV6-1; CDR3aa: ASSQTGTNYGYT